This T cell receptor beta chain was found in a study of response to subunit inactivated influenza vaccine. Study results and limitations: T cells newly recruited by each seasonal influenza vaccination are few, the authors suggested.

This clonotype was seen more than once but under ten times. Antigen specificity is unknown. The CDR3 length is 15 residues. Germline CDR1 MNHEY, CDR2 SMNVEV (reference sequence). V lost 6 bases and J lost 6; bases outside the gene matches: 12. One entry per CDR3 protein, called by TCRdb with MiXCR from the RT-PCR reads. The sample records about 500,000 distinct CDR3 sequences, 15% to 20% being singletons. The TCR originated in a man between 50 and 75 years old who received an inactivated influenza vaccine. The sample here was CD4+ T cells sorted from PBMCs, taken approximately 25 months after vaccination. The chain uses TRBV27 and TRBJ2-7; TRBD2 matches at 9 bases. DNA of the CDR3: TGTGCCAGCAGCCGGGGCGGGACTAGCATGGCCGAGCAGTACTTC. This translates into CASSRGGTSMAEQYF.